Listed here are 21 T cell receptor beta chains from one sample, sequenced in a study of blood T cell repertoires in COVID-19. Produced via immunoSEQ multiplex PCR; TCRdb's table is partial and in-frame only. The table includes a few hundred thousand clones, approximately 90% detected once. Sequenced: peripheral blood. The source is a woman between 45 and 60 years old with COVID-19, enrolled during active disease.

This clone showed up just a few times. The genes are TRBV5-4 and TRBJ2-7; 8 nucleotides line up with TRBD2. The germline CDR1 and CDR2 sequences are SGHNT and YYREEE (reference sequence). The V segment lost 2 bases and the J segment 2 bases; nucleotides outside the gene matches: 0. The CDR3 length is 13 residues. This chain's CDR3 is CASSFGGAYEQYF. CDR3 in DNA: TGTGCCAGCAGCTTCGGGGGGGCCTACGAGCAGTACTTC.

CDR3 sequence reads: CASSLQAGGFEQFF. DNA for the CDR3: TGCGCCAGCAGCTTGCAAGCGGGGGGGTTTGAGCAGTTCTTC. The rearrangement uses TRBV5-1 and TRBJ2-1, with 10 positions matching TRBD2. This CDR3 has 14 amino acids. CDR1 SGHRS and CDR2 YFSETQ come from the germline V gene. Trimming at V came to 1 base and at J to 9 bases, leaving 4 bases not matched to a gene. Based on the CDR3 plus reference TRBV5-1 and TRBJ2-1, the full variable domain is KAGVTQTPRYLIKTRGQQVTLSCSPISGHRSVSWYQQTPGQGLQFLFEYFSETQRNKGNFPGRFSGRQFSNSRSEMNVSTLELGDSALYLCASSLQAGGFEQFFGPGTRLTVL.

The chain carries TRBV5-1 and TRBJ1-3, with TRBD1 matching 8 bases. The CDR3 loop spans 18 amino acids. V gave up 0 bases and J gave up 0 bases; unmatched junction bases: 8. In germline, CDR1 is SGHRS, CDR2 YFSETQ. The CDR3 region is CASSLVAGGSSSGNTIYF. CDR3 nucleotides: TGCGCCAGCAGCTTGGTTGCAGGGGGCTCAAGCTCTGGAAACACCATATATTTT.

The CDR3 is CASMNGGYTF. The CDR3, as DNA: TGTGCCAGCATGAACGGTGGCTACACCTTC. The rearrangement uses TRBV5-8 and TRBJ1-2, with no clear D. This CDR3 has 10 amino acids. Deletions cut 6 bases from V and 7 bases from J, with 7 bases between. Germline CDR1 reads SGHTS; CDR2 reads YDEGEE.

The chain joins TRBV4-1 to TRBJ2-7; 7 nucleotides line up with TRBD2. Germline lookup yields CDR1 MGHRA and CDR2 YSYEKL. This CDR3 comprises 13 residues. V shed 5 bases and J 3 bases; nucleotides not matched to a gene: 4. The DNA of the CDR3 is TGCGCCAGCAGCTGGGGGGGGTACTACGAGCAGTACTTC. This translates into CASSWGGYYEQYF.

This rearrangement joins TRBV4-2 to TRBJ1-2; D remains unclear. V was trimmed by 4 bases and J by 0 bases, leaving 9 bases between them. Looked up from germline, CDR1 is LGHNA and CDR2 is YNFKEQ. This CDR3 is 14 amino acids long. The CDR3 reads CASSPGRSNYGYTF. The CDR3 DNA reads as TGTGCCAGCAGCCCGGGGAGATCTAACTATGGCTACACCTTC.

The chain uses TRBV4-3 and TRBJ1-2; 8 nucleotides line up with TRBD1. V gave up 3 bases and J gave up 3 bases; unmatched junction bases: 12. CDR1 is LGHNA and CDR2 is YSLEER in the germline V gene. CDR3 length equals 17 residues. CDR3 sequence: CASSHQGAGRGDYGYTF. The CDR3 DNA follows: TGCGCCAGCAGCCACCAGGGGGCGGGTAGAGGCGACTATGGCTACACCTTC.

The rearrangement uses TRBV27 and TRBJ1-5, with 8 bases aligning to TRBD1. From germline, CDR1 is MNHEY and CDR2 SMNVEV (reference sequence). Trimming at V came to 4 bases and at J to 2 bases, leaving 4 bases not matched to a gene. The CDR3 runs to 15 residues. The CDR3 region has the DNA TGTGCCAGCAGTTCCCAGGGGGCCGGCAATCAGCCCCAGCATTTT. It translates to CASSSQGAGNQPQHF.

CDR3 sequence: CASSSGPYNSPLHF. CDR3 nucleotide sequence: TGTGCCAGCAGCTCCGGTCCATATAATTCACCCCTCCACTTT. The chain is built from TRBV7-2 and TRBJ1-6, with no clear D. Per germline, CDR1 SGHTA and CDR2 FQGNSA. V lost 4 bases, J lost 4 bases, and 8 bases lay in between. There are 14 residues in the CDR3.

V usage is TRBV4-2 and J usage is TRBJ1-6; the D is unclear. V lost 0 bases, J lost 10 bases, and 10 bases lay in between. There are 14 residues in the CDR3. Per the germline V gene, CDR1 is LGHNA and CDR2 is YNFKEQ. CDR3 residues: CASSQDVAVSPLHF. The CDR3, as DNA: TGTGCCAGCAGCCAAGATGTGGCGGTCTCACCCCTCCACTTT.

The chain joins TRBV4-1 to TRBJ2-7; TRBD2 agrees at 12 bases. This CDR3 contains 16 residues. Germline V CDR1 and CDR2: MGHRA, YSYEKL. V trimming: 2 bases; J trimming: 3 bases; junction bases outside the gene matches: 5. CDR3 sequence (DNA): TGCGCCAGCAGCCAACTAGGACTAGCGGGATACTACGAGCAGTACTTC. It yields the protein CASSQLGLAGYYEQYF.

This chain joins TRBV28 and TRBJ2-7, with D perhaps matching TRBD1 (6 bases). The germline gives CDR1 MDHEN, CDR2 SYDVKM. V shed 2 bases and J shed 1 base, with 9 bases lying between them. The CDR3 has 14 amino acids. Here the CDR3 DNA reads TGTGCCAGCAGTTTAACAGGGAAGTCCTACGAGCAGTACTTC. As protein: CASSLTGKSYEQYF.

This chain links TRBV11-2 with TRBJ2-1; 7 nucleotides line up with TRBD2. The CDR3 extends over 15 amino acids. The junction had 2 bases not matched to a gene; V was cut back by 1 base and J by 2 bases. Germline V gene data show CDR1 as SGHAT and CDR2 as FQNNGV. DNA for the CDR3: TGTGCCAGCAGCTTAGCGCGGGGGACCTACAATGAGCAGTTCTTC. Protein sequence: CASSLARGTYNEQFF.

CDR3 nucleotides: TGTGCCTGGAGTAAAGGTCTAGCGGTTTACGAGCAGTACTTC. This translates into CAWSKGLAVYEQYF. The chain is built from TRBV30 and TRBJ2-7; 7 bases are a match to TRBD2. Germline loops: CDR1 GTSNPN, CDR2 SVGIG (reference sequence). V was clipped by 2 bases and J by 4 bases; unmatched bases: 8. The CDR3 covers 14 residues.

Only one count was recorded for this clone. One end of the junction varies from germline; a read error may be responsible. The V and J genes are TRBV29-1 and TRBJ2-5, with D possibly TRBD1 on 5 matching bases. CDR3 length equals 13 residues. The germline gives CDR1 SQVTM, CDR2 ANQGSEA. The CDR3 here is CGVVAGPAETQYF. CDR3 in DNA: TGCGGCGTTGTCGCAGGGCCCGCAGAGACCCAGTACTTC.

V and J are TRBV7-9 and TRBJ2-3; 9 nucleotides match TRBD1. The CDR3 has 16 amino acids. The germline V gene has CDR1 SEHNR and CDR2 FQNEAQ (reference sequence). Trimming took 5 bases from V and 6 from J; bases not matched to a gene: 12. The CDR3 bases are TGTGCCAGCAGCACCGGGACAGGGTGGTCAATGGATACGCAGTATTTT. Protein: CASSTGTGWSMDTQYF.

The rearrangement joins TRBV10-3 to TRBJ1-3; D not resolved. Trimming pared 3 bases from V and 3 bases from J, leaving 12 bases between. The CDR3 extends over 15 amino acids. Germline CDR1 and CDR2: ENHRY and SYGVKD. CDR3 amino acids: CAISETKVFGNTIYF. In nucleotides, the CDR3 is TGTGCCATCAGTGAAACAAAAGTTTTTGGAAACACCATATATTTT.

The rearrangement joins TRBV30 to TRBJ1-1, with D tentatively TRBD1 (5 bases). Trimming cost V 1 base and J 11 bases, with 8 bases left between them. CDR1 is GTSNPN, CDR2 SVGIG, per germline (reference sequence). The length of the CDR3 is 10 residues. CDR3 nucleotides: TGTGCCTGGAGTGGACAGAGCGCTTTCTTT. It translates to CAWSGQSAFF.

The rearrangement links TRBV30 to TRBJ2-7, with D perhaps matching TRBD1 (6 bases). The CDR3 is 14 residues long. From germline, CDR1 is GTSNPN and CDR2 SVGIG (reference sequence). Trimming cost V 2 bases and J 2 bases, with 13 bases left between them. For the CDR3, the DNA is TGTGCCTGGAGTCCATGGGACATTACCTACGAGCAGTACTTC. Translating it yields CAWSPWDITYEQYF. Full variable domain (remainder filled in from reference TRBV30 and TRBJ2-7): SQTIHQWPATLVQPVGSPLSLECTVEGTSNPNLYWYRQAAGRGLQLLFYSVGIGQISSEVPQNLSASRPQDRQFILSSKKLLLSDSGFYLCAWSPWDITYEQYFGPGTRLTVT.

The chain employs TRBV9 and TRBJ2-1; unclear D gene. Trimming shortened V by 5 bases and J by 0 bases, and 15 bases separated the two germline ends. Germline V lookup: CDR1 SGDLS, CDR2 YYNGEE. The CDR3 covers 16 residues. The DNA of the CDR3 is TGTGCCAGCAGTTTTACGCAGGAAGGCTCCTACAATGAGCAGTTCTTC. Its protein product is CASSFTQEGSYNEQFF.

The chain combines TRBV19 with TRBJ2-7; D gene ambiguous. CDR3 length equals 13 residues. V was cut by 5 bases and J by 5 bases, with 13 bases left in between. From germline, CDR1 is LNHDA and CDR2 SQIVND (reference sequence). CDR3 region: CASSPAGFDEQYF. In nucleotides, the CDR3 is TGTGCCAGTAGTCCCGCCGGTTTCGACGAGCAGTACTTC.